This T cell receptor (beta chain) stems from a study of T cells after posttransplantation cyclophosphamide. About this clone itself: Its antigen is still unknown.

The CDR3 sequence is 15 residues long. Trimming took 3 bases from V and 2 from J, leaving 14 bases between them. Per germline, CDR1 SGDLS and CDR2 YYNGEE. Overall study findings and caveats: TRB clonality was highly associated with recipient CMV seropositivity and reactivation. Tissue-infiltrating T cells from skin or gut overlapped little with blood T cells. Donor CD8+ memory clones often dominated recipient blood repertoires at later times.

Using immunoSEQ multiplex PCR, the repertoire was profiled, and TCRdb retains in-frame clones only, with some absent. Among over 20,000 clones listed, 80% to 90% were seen once. Controls had myeloablative marrow grafts with methotrexate and calcineurin inhibitor, sampled at 1 year. The TCR originated in a female patient aged 30 to 40 who received an allogeneic stem cell transplant from an unrelated donor, was CMV-positive, and had acute and chronic GVHD. Some T cells may be supplied by the graft donor. The V call is TRBV9, the J call TRBJ2-5; unclear D gene. The sequencing here drew on PBMCs, taken around 350 days after allogeneic stem cell transplant with calcineurin inhibitor and methotrexate. CDR3 sequence: CASSGPADLQETQYF. The CDR3 region has the DNA TGTGCCAGCAGCGGTCCCGCGGATCTTCAAGAGACCCAGTACTTC.